This T cell receptor (beta chain) was recorded in a study of early T cells in non-severe SARS-CoV-2 infection. Across the study: Sequencing input comprised bulk RNA from unsorted whole blood; chain pairing was not available.

The table lists this clonotype with many counts. V was trimmed by 4 bases and J by 6 bases, leaving 16 bases between them. Per germline, CDR1 MNHEY and CDR2 SVGEGT. This CDR3 region has 14 residues. Using its own MiXCR run on the 5' RACE reads, TCRdb lists one record per CDR3 protein. The table includes roughly 70,000 distinct CDR3 sequences, over 10% detected once. The sequenced sample consisted of whole blood. The TCR sequence derives from an adult who was a healthcare worker with PCR-confirmed SARS-CoV-2 infection or an uninfected control (not recorded which). The V call is TRBV6-2 or TRBV6-3, the J call TRBJ2-7; D is perhaps TRBD1 (6 bases). CDR3 nucleotides: TGTGCCAGCAGTTCCAACTCAGGGGCCGGCGAGCAGTACTTC. Translation: CASSSNSGAGEQYF.